This TCR beta chain was sequenced during a study of identical twins. CDR3 length equals 14 residues. Trimming took off 8 bases at V and 5 bases at J, with 18 bases between the two ends. The V gene's germline CDR1 is SQVTM and CDR2 ANQGSEA. TCRdb processed the 5' RACE reads anew with MiXCR; each CDR3 protein has one entry. The sample records hundreds of thousands of distinct CDR3 sequences, 8% to 9% being singletons. These data were also filed under a second study, of yellow fever vaccine responses in identical twins.

The source is a woman in her late teens or twenties in good health. Material for sequencing was PBMCs. The chain carries TRBV29-1 and TRBJ2-2; tentatively, D is TRBD2 (6 bases). CDR3 bases: TGCAGCCCAACGCGGGGCCGGGGAACCGGGGAGCTGTTTTTT. Translated: CSPTRGRGTGELFF.